These 14 T cell receptor beta chains were sequenced from one sample in a study of a mutant IDH1 vaccine in newly diagnosed glioma. Libraries were prepared by immunoSEQ multiplex PCR; TCRdb keeps only in-frame clonotypes and omits some of them. The sample comprises roughly 28,000 clones, more than 70% of which are singletons, and roughly a fifth rests with the top ten. No antigen has been assigned to these receptors. The time point: week 5, during vaccination. Mutant IDH1 20-mer peptide, at 300 ug, made up each vaccine dose, with topical imiquimod. Sequenced here: PBMCs, sampled from a glioma patient whose treatment included an IDH1 peptide vaccine. These receptors all stem from a man between 18 and 35 years old with glioma.

This clone showed up just once. The V gene is TRBV2, the J gene TRBJ1-1; D perhaps matches TRBD1 (6 bases). The CDR3 extends over 11 amino acids. The V gene's germline CDR1 is SNHLY and CDR2 FYNNEI. Trimming cost V 6 bases and J 9 bases, with 11 bases left between them. The CDR3 region has the DNA TGTGCCAGCAGCGACAGGTTGAAAGCTTTCTTT. It is translated as CASSDRLKAFF.

The count of this clone is one. This rearrangement joins TRBV29-1 to TRBJ1-1, with 8 bases lining up with TRBD1. V dropped 4 bases and J dropped 6; count of bases not matched to a gene: 4. CDR3 size: 12 residues. Germline V gene sequence: CDR1 SQVTM, CDR2 ANQGSEA. In DNA form, the CDR3 reads TGCAGCGTTGGACAGGGGATCCCTGAAGCTTTCTTT. Translating it yields CSVGQGIPEAFF.

This chain connects TRBV19 to TRBJ2-2; possibly TRBD2 for D (5 bases). From germline, CDR1 is LNHDA and CDR2 SQIVND (reference sequence). With 2 bases removed from V and 7 bases from J, the gap between germline ends came to 8 bases. This CDR3 has 13 residues. CDR3 in DNA: TGTGCCAGTAGTATAAGGGCGGGCGGGGAGCTGTTTTTT. Translated: CASSIRAGGELFF.

The rearrangement links TRBV19 to TRBJ2-6; D is possibly TRBD1 (6 bases). In germline, CDR1 is LNHDA, CDR2 SQIVND (reference sequence). Trimming stripped 7 bases from V and 4 bases from J, with 17 bases between. This CDR3 has 16 amino acids. DNA for the CDR3: TGTGCCAGTACGGTTCTTACAGGGTCCGGGGCCAACGTCCTGACTTTC. This gives the protein CASTVLTGSGANVLTF.

This clone appeared a single time. V and J are TRBV7-2 and TRBJ1-1; TRBD1 might be the D (6 bases). The CDR3 sequence is 15 residues long. Germline V lookup: CDR1 SGHTA, CDR2 FQGNSA. V gave up 1 base and J gave up 4 bases, with 13 bases separating them. The CDR3 DNA follows: TGTGCCAGCAGCTTAGTGGCGGGGGCAGGCACTGAAGCTTTCTTT. It encodes CASSLVAGAGTEAFF.

The V gene is TRBV4-1, the J gene TRBJ1-5, with TRBD1 as a possible D gene (5 bases). The ends were cut back, 3 bases at V and 1 base at J, with 7 bases in the middle. CDR1 is MGHRA and CDR2 is YSYEKL in the germline V gene. The CDR3 length is 14 residues. The CDR3 coding sequence is TGCGCCAGCAGCCACGGGACGAGCAATCAGCCCCAGCATTTT. Translation gives CASSHGTSNQPQHF.

The CDR3: CASSGRQGRWTEAFF. The CDR3 DNA reads TGTGCCAGCAGTGGGCGACAGGGGAGGTGGACTGAAGCTTTCTTT. This chain uses TRBV27 with TRBJ1-1; 8 nucleotides align to TRBD1. The V and J ends lost 5 bases and 5 bases, in that order; junction bases with no gene match: 10. The CDR3 length is 15 residues. CDR1 and CDR2 (germline): MNHEY, SMNVEV (reference sequence).

This clone was seen a few times. The chain combines TRBV7-2 with TRBJ1-1; D call uncertain. The V gene's germline CDR1 is SGHTA and CDR2 FQGNSA. The CDR3 runs to 14 residues. The V end was cut by 5 bases, the J end by 4 bases, with 14 bases between. CDR3 loop: CASSPHSEATEAFF. The CDR3 DNA is TGTGCCAGCAGCCCCCATTCAGAGGCCACTGAAGCTTTCTTT.

Sample share makes this clone hyperexpanded (1% or more). V and J are TRBV14 and TRBJ2-5, with D perhaps TRBD1 (6 bases). V lost 0 bases to trimming and J lost 2 bases, with 13 bases between them. Looked up from germline, CDR1 is SGHDN and CDR2 is FVKESK. The CDR3 is 16 residues long. The CDR3 spells CASSQDFTGWQETQYF. CDR3 DNA sequence: TGTGCCAGCAGCCAAGATTTTACAGGGTGGCAAGAGACCCAGTACTTC.

This chain uses TRBV27 with TRBJ2-7; D may match TRBD1 or TRBD2 (5 bases each). The CDR3 runs to 13 residues. In germline, CDR1 is MNHEY, CDR2 SMNVEV (reference sequence). V lost 3 bases and J 3 bases, leaving 9 bases between the germline ends. CDR3 sequence: CASSFGTDYEQYF. The CDR3 DNA follows: TGTGCCAGCAGTTTCGGGACCGACTACGAGCAGTACTTC.

This clone occurred a few times. The V gene is TRBV2, the J gene TRBJ2-7, with D possibly TRBD2 on 6 matching bases. V lost 8 bases, J lost 11 bases, and 16 bases lay in between. This CDR3 has 11 residues. CDR1 is SNHLY, CDR2 FYNNEI, per germline. CDR3 bases: TGTGCCAGCGGACCCGGAGGGTCAGAGTACTTC. Residues: CASGPGGSEYF.

The gene calls are TRBV27 and TRBJ1-2; TRBD1 aligns across 7 bases. This CDR3 region has 13 residues. V shed 3 bases and J 3 bases; nucleotides not matched to a gene: 1. Germline CDR1 is MNHEY and CDR2 is SMNVEV (reference sequence). The CDR3 DNA is TGTGCCAGCAGTTTTGGGACAGACTATGGCTACACCTTC. Residues: CASSFGTDYGYTF.

This sequence joins TRBV7-2 and TRBJ2-1, with 15 bases lining up with TRBD2. The germline V gene encodes CDR1 SGHTA and CDR2 FQGNSA. The CDR3 consists of 16 residues. Germline trimming cut 4 bases from V and 7 bases from J; bases unmatched to any gene: 5. The CDR3 sequence is CASSSSGTSGRNEQFF. In DNA, the CDR3 is TGTGCCAGCAGCTCCTCCGGGACTAGCGGGAGGAATGAGCAGTTCTTC.

The chain links TRBV30 to TRBJ1-2, with 7 bases fitting TRBD1. With V trimmed by 7 bases and J by 4 bases, 6 bases remained unmatched. Germline assignment: CDR1 GTSNPN and CDR2 SVGIG (reference sequence). This CDR3 region has 12 residues. Written as DNA, the CDR3 is TGTGCCTACGATGACAGGGCCTATGGCTACACCTTC. It yields the protein CAYDDRAYGYTF. The entire variable domain, with the rest obtained from reference TRBV30 and TRBJ1-2, is as follows: SQTIHQWPATLVQPVGSPLSLECTVEGTSNPNLYWYRQAAGRGLQLLFYSVGIGQISSEVPQNLSASRPQDRQFILSSKKLLLSDSGFYLCAYDDRAYGYTFGSGTRLTVV.